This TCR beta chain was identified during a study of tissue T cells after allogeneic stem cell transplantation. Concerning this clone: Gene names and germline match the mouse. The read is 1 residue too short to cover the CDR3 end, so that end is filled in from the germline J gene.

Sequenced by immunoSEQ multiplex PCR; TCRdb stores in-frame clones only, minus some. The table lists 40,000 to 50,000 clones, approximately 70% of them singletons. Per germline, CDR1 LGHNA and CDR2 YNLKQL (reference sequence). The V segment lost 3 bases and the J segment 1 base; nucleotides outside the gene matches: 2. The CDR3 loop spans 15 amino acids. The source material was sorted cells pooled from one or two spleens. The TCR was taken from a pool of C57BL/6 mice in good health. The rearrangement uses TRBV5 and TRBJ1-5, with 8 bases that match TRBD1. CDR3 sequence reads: CASSQGTGNNQAPLF. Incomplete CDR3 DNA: TGTGCCAGCAGCCAGGGGACAGGAAACAACCAGGCTCCGCTT.